This T cell receptor beta chain appears in the sequencing data of a study of T cell repertoires in cytomegalovirus infection. This clonotype was counted many times. Antigen specificity is unknown. J gave up 5 bases and V 4 bases, and 5 bases lay outside the gene matches. CDR1 and CDR2 from the germline V gene are SGHRS and YFSETQ. The CDR3 is 15 amino acids. Study-wide findings and caveats: HLA-C-restricted CMV clonotypes gave the most frequent clonotype in two of eight donors. Cumulative frequency of public TCR beta families picked out carriers of CMV plus the relevant HLA.

Via MiXCR, TCRdb re-called the reads, giving one row per CDR3 protein. The sample contains a few hundred thousand distinct CDR3 sequences, about 23% of which appear only once. Sequenced input: CD8+ T cells from PBMCs. V gene TRBV5-1 combines with J gene TRBJ2-1, with 11 bases that match TRBD2. The receptor comes from a human donor in good health (CMV status not recorded). Some clones in this sample may be carry-over from other donors' samples. The CDR3 DNA follows: TGCGCCAGCAGCCGGGGACTAGCGGAGCACAATGAGCAGTTCTTC. Its translation is CASSRGLAEHNEQFF.